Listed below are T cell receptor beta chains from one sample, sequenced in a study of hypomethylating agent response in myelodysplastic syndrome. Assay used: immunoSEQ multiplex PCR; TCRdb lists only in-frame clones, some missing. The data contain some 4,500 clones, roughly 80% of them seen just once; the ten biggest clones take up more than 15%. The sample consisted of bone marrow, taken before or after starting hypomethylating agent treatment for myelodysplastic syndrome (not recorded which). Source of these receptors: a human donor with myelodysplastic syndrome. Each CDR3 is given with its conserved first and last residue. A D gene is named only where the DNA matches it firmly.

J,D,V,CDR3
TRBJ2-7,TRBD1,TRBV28,CASSQPPPGTGGTYEQYF
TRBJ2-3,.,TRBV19,CASSIWFGGTDTQYF
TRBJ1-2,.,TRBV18,CASSIVQGEDGYTF
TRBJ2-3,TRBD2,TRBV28,CASFPPTSGRFTDTQYF
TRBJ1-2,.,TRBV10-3,CAISADRVDGYTF
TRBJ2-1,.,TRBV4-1,CASSQYLQGMHNEQFF
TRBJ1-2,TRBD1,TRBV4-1,CASSQVPGQGSGGYGYTF
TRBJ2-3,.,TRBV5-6,CASSLRVGSGDTQYF
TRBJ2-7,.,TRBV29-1,CSVDLWADGSYEQYF
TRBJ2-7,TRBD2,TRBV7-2,CASSPANGGSEQYF
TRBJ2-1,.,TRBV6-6,CASSYNGAYNEQFF
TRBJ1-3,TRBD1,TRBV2,CASSEQGANSGNTIYF
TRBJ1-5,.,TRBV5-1,CASSLDRTQPQHF
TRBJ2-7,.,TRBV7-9,CASSLAGTSYEQYF
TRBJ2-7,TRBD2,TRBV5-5,CASSSATGGIYEQYF
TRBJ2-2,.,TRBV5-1,CASRRDTGELFF
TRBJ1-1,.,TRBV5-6,CASSPRRNRAPGEGEAFF
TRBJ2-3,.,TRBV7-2,CASVLVGSTDTQYF
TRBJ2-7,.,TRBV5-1,CASSLGGPYEQYF
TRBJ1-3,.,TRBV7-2,CASSPNPLGAGNTIYF
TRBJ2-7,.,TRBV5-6,CASSLGGDTYEQYF
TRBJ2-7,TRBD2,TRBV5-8,CASRSGLAGVEQYF
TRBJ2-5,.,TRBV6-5,CASSYRARPQETQYF
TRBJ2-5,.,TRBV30,CAWSAGQSQETQYF
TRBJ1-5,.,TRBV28,CASSLGTLYQPQHF
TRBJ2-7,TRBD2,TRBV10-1,CARYTGFGGGYEQYF
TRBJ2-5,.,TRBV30,CAWTPSEETQYF
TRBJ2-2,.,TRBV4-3,CASSPADTHTGELFF
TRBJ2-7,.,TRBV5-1,CASSARDAPGYEQYF
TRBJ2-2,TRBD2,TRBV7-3,CASSFAGGTGELFF
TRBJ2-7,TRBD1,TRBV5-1,CASSLTGGSTYEQYF
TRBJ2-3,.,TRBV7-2,CASSSIGPGADTQYF
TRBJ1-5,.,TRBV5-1,CASSPLTGNQPQHF
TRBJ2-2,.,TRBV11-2,CASSFIFSGELFF
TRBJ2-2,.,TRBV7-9,CASSLVAGGELFF
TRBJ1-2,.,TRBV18,CASSPRLEVSYGYTF
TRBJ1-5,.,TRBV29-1,CSVTTGANQPQHF
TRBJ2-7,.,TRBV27,CASSSNRGVGTYEQYF
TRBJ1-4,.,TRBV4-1,CASSQDLRVVKLFF
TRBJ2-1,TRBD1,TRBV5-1,CASSRTGTGMNEQFF
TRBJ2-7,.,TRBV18,CASSPLAAEAEQYF
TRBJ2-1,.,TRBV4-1,CASSQGTDSYNEQFF